These 19 T cell receptor beta chains were all obtained from the same sample, sequenced in a study of T cells after yellow fever vaccination. TCRdb independently ran MiXCR on the 5' RACE reads; one entry per CDR3 protein. The sample lists about 500,000 distinct CDR3 sequences, less than 20% seen once, with roughly 17% in the top ten. The material was PBMCs, obtained 5 to 6 days after the first yellow fever vaccination. Every receptor here comes from a man younger than 35 who received the YFV17D yellow fever vaccine.

In regard to this clonotype: A read error may be the cause here, since a much bigger clone is one base away. This sequence joins TRBV2 and TRBJ2-3; no clear D. With 4 bases removed from V and 4 bases from J, the gap between germline ends came to 0 bases. CDR3 length equals 10 residues. Per the germline V gene, CDR1 is SNHLY and CDR2 is FYNNEI. The CDR3 sequence is CASSADTQYF. For the CDR3, the DNA is TGTGCCAGCAGTGCAGATACGCAGTATTTT.

The V call is TRBV5-1, the J call TRBJ2-3, with 9 nucleotides matching TRBD1. V shed 3 bases and J 6 bases; nucleotides not matched to a gene: 14. CDR1 is SGHRS, CDR2 YFSETQ, per germline. The CDR3 loop spans 17 amino acids. CDR3 nucleotide sequence: TGCGCCAGCAGCTCACCAGGCCCGGACAGGGGAGGGGATACGCAGTATTTT. This gives the protein CASSSPGPDRGGDTQYF.

The chain combines TRBV29-1 with TRBJ1-1; a possible D gene is TRBD1 (5 bases). V shed 2 bases and J shed 1 base, with 5 bases lying between them. This CDR3 is 12 amino acids long. Germline CDR1 reads SQVTM; CDR2 reads ANQGSEA. CDR3 bases: TGCAGCGTTGAACAGGGGAACACTGAAGCTTTCTTT. Translating it yields CSVEQGNTEAFF.

The chain couples TRBV29-1 to TRBJ2-3; D is perhaps TRBD1 or TRBD2 (5 bases each). The germline gives CDR1 SQVTM, CDR2 ANQGSEA. This CDR3 spans 16 amino acids. DNA for the CDR3: TGCAGTGTATCCGTCCGGGACCCAAAAGGGCCAGATACGCAGTATTTT. It encodes CSVSVRDPKGPDTQYF.

Only a few counts were recorded for this clonotype. The genes are TRBV7-9 and TRBJ1-1, with TRBD1 as a possible D gene (5 bases). The germline CDR1 and CDR2 sequences are SEHNR and FQNEAQ (reference sequence). The CDR3 sequence is 15 residues long. Trimming left V 5 bases short and J 2 bases short, with 15 bases between. CDR3 nucleotides: TGTGCCAGCAGCGCGGGGTGGGGCGACAACACTGAAGCTTTCTTT. Its translation: CASSAGWGDNTEAFF.

The V and J genes are TRBV5-1 and TRBJ2-7, with TRBD1 matching over 8 bases. The CDR3 covers 13 residues. Germline assignment: CDR1 SGHRS and CDR2 YFSETQ. V dropped 3 bases and J dropped 6; count of bases not matched to a gene: 5. The chain's CDR3 is CASSSATGVEQYF. The CDR3 nucleotides read TGCGCCAGCAGCTCGGCGACAGGGGTCGAGCAGTACTTC.

In this sample, this clonotype turned up many times. The gene calls are TRBV24-1 and TRBJ2-3; 10 bases line up with TRBD1. There are 14 residues in the CDR3. With 4 bases clipped from V and 6 bases from J, the junction kept 3 bases outside the gene matches. The germline gives CDR1 KGHDR, CDR2 SFDVKD. CDR3 in DNA: TGTGCCACCAGTGAGGGACAGGGGATGGATACGCAGTATTTT. Protein: CATSEGQGMDTQYF.

This clonotype appeared a few times. This chain links TRBV6-1 with TRBJ2-2; no firm D call. The CDR3 extends over 16 amino acids. The germline V and J ends were trimmed by 6 bases and 2 bases, with 16 bases remaining between them. CDR1 is MNHNS and CDR2 is SASEGT in the germline V gene. The CDR3 DNA follows: TGTGCCAGCAGCCCTGGTAGGAGAATCAACACCGGGGAGCTGTTTTTT. Translating it yields CASSPGRRINTGELFF.

The V and J genes are TRBV7-9 and TRBJ2-1; a possible D gene is TRBD2 (6 bases). The CDR3 contains 12 residues. Deletions cut 5 bases from V and 10 bases from J, with 12 bases between. Germline V lookup: CDR1 SEHNR, CDR2 FQNEAQ (reference sequence). The chain's CDR3 is CASSPVGREQFF. In DNA form, the CDR3 reads TGTGCCAGCAGCCCGGTGGGGAGGGAGCAGTTCTTC.

The chain employs TRBV6-1 and TRBJ2-1; D might be TRBD1 (6 bases). CDR1 and CDR2 from the germline V gene are MNHNS and SASEGT. This CDR3 is 15 amino acids long. Trimming took off 7 bases at V and 1 base at J, with 14 bases between the two ends. The CDR3 sequence is CASIQYRDSYNEQFF. CDR3 in DNA: TGTGCCAGCATTCAGTACAGGGATTCCTACAATGAGCAGTTCTTC.

This chain joins TRBV2 and TRBJ1-1, with no clear D. The CDR3 contains 11 residues. The ends were cut back, 7 bases at V and 4 bases at J, with 7 bases in the middle. From germline, CDR1 is SNHLY and CDR2 FYNNEI. CDR3 nucleotides: TGTGCCAGCATTCCGGGCACTGAAGCTTTCTTT. Translated, it gives CASIPGTEAFF.

The chain joins TRBV12-3 or TRBV12-4 to TRBJ2-5; 8 positions match TRBD2. CDR3 length: 14 amino acids. V was pared by 7 bases and J by 3 bases, with 7 bases of the junction left unmatched. CDR3 DNA: TGTGCCAGCACCATGTCGGGGGGGAAAGAGACCCAGTACTTC. Translating it yields CASTMSGGKETQYF.

The V call is TRBV24-1, the J call TRBJ1-2, with 12 bases fitting TRBD1. The CDR3 is made up of 16 amino acids. V gave up 4 bases and J gave up 4 bases; unmatched junction bases: 6. Germline loops: CDR1 KGHDR, CDR2 SFDVKD. Here the CDR3 reads CATSESGTGGSYGYTF. The DNA of the CDR3 is TGTGCCACCAGTGAGAGTGGGACAGGGGGCAGCTATGGCTACACCTTC.

The table lists this clonotype with a few counts. This chain uses TRBV7-9 with TRBJ1-2; D ambiguous. The ends were cut back, 8 bases at V and 2 bases at J, with 9 bases in the middle. This CDR3 has 12 amino acids. Per germline, CDR1 SEHNR and CDR2 FQNEAQ (reference sequence). The CDR3 protein is CASGENNYGYTF. The DNA of the CDR3 is TGTGCCAGCGGGGAGAACAACTATGGCTACACCTTC. Full variable domain (missing parts from reference TRBV7-9 and TRBJ1-2): DTGVSQNPRHKITKRGQNVTFRCDPISEHNRLYWYRQTLGQGPEFLTYFQNEAQLEKSRLLSDRFSAERPKGSFSTLEIQRTEQGDSAMYLCASGENNYGYTFGSGTRLTVV.

There are a few counts of this clonotype. The chain carries TRBV12-5 and TRBJ2-3; D might be TRBD2 (6 bases). V dropped 1 base and J dropped 2 bases, with 10 bases sitting between them. The CDR3 length is 15 residues. Per germline, CDR1 LGHNT and CDR2 FRNRAP. The CDR3 here is CASGLGTTTTDTQYF. In DNA form, the CDR3 reads TGTGCTAGTGGTTTGGGGACTACCACCACAGATACGCAGTATTTT.

The chain couples TRBV7-2 to TRBJ1-2; no clear D. CDR3 size: 13 residues. The germline V and J ends were trimmed by 2 bases and 3 bases, with 7 bases remaining between them. The germline gives CDR1 SGHTA, CDR2 FQGNSA. The CDR3 is CASSLSSDYGYTF. For the CDR3, the DNA is TGTGCCAGCAGCTTATCAAGCGACTATGGCTACACCTTC.

In its sample, this clonotype was seen a few times. The chain couples TRBV7-9 to TRBJ1-5; D might be TRBD1 (5 bases). Trimming stripped 5 bases from V and 7 bases from J, with 21 bases between. Germline-derived CDR1 and CDR2 are SEHNR and FQNEAQ (reference sequence). This CDR3 is built from 16 residues. The CDR3 loop is CASSPPDGGWEQPQHF. CDR3 sequence (DNA): TGTGCCAGCAGCCCGCCGGATGGGGGTTGGGAGCAGCCCCAGCATTTT.

This chain joins TRBV5-5 and TRBJ1-1; no firm D call. This CDR3 is 13 amino acids long. Deletions cut 4 bases from V and 1 base from J, with 8 bases between. Looked up from germline, CDR1 is SGHKS and CDR2 is YYEKEE (reference sequence). The CDR3: CASSPYTNTEAFF. DNA of the CDR3: TGTGCCAGCAGCCCCTACACGAACACTGAAGCTTTCTTT.

This clonotype was picked up many times. J is TRBJ2-1 and V is TRBV20-1, with 9 bases that match TRBD2. The CDR3 spans 15 residues. The J segment lost 10 bases and the V segment lost 6 bases, leaving 16 bases of the junction unmatched. Germline CDR1 is DFQATT and CDR2 is SNEGSKA (reference sequence). The CDR3 here is CSARGSGGRTGEQFF. CDR3 nucleotide sequence: TGCAGTGCCCGCGGTAGCGGGGGACGCACAGGGGAGCAGTTCTTC.